One T cell receptor (beta chain) is described in this entry. Its antigen is unknown. The sample originates from a study of T cell responses to AZD1222 COVID-19 vaccine. Across the study: Doses given second, at about 4 or about 12 weeks, were pooled.

Findings and limits, study-wide: Baseline serostatus was positive in only six AZD1222 recipients. Elevations in Spike-specific TCR breadth and depth followed administration of two AZD1222 doses. The donor group comprised mostly white British people and more females; the analysis possibly underestimated clonal diversity.

The CDR3 is 13 amino acids. V lost 2 bases, J lost 3 bases, and 9 bases lay in between. Germline V gene sequence: CDR1 SGHNT, CDR2 YYREEE (reference sequence). Libraries were prepared by immunoSEQ multiplex PCR; TCRdb keeps only in-frame clonotypes and omits some of them. This sample yields 90,000 to 150,000 clones, of which over 85% are seen a single time; roughly 4.1% belongs to the top ten. The V call is TRBV5-4, the J call TRBJ2-7; maybe TRBD1 (6 bases). The specimen was peripheral blood, collected on day 0 of AZD1222 vaccination. This clonotype was obtained from an adult in good health. In DNA form, the CDR3 reads TGTGCCAGCAGCTTCGGACAGCACTACGAGCAGTACTTC. It is translated as CASSFGQHYEQYF.